A single sample is the source of the 5 T cell receptor beta chains below, sequenced in a study of blood T cell repertoires in COVID-19. Clones were read by immunoSEQ multiplex PCR, and TCRdb kept only the in-frame ones, dropping some. The sample includes 210,000 or so clones, 75% to 85% of them seen just once. The sequenced sample consisted of peripheral blood. These TCRs come from a woman under 40 with COVID-19, enrolled during active disease.

This clone was seen once. The genes are TRBV3-1 (or the pseudogene TRBV3-2) and TRBJ2-2, with 8 bases lining up with TRBD2. Germline CDR1 and CDR2: LGHDT and YNNKEL (reference sequence). This CDR3 is built from 17 residues. V shed 4 bases, J shed 5 bases, and the junction held 12 bases outside the gene matches. CDR3 amino acids: CASSPGWVAGMTGELFF. Here the CDR3 DNA reads TGTGCCAGCAGCCCCGGATGGGTAGCGGGGATGACCGGGGAGCTGTTTTTT.

The count of this clone is one. This chain uses TRBV11-2 with TRBJ1-1, with D possibly matching TRBD1 (5 bases). Germline V gene data show CDR1 as SGHAT and CDR2 as FQNNGV. The V end lost 5 bases, the J end lost 1 base, and 14 bases lay between the germline ends. The length of the CDR3 is 15 residues. In nucleotides, the CDR3 is TGTGCCAGCAGCCGCCCGCAAGGGGAGAACACTGAAGCTTTCTTT. Its protein product is CASSRPQGENTEAFF. The full variable domain, its missing parts supplied by reference TRBV11-2 and TRBJ1-1, is EAGVAQSPRYKIIEKRQSVAFWCNPISGHATLYWYQQILGQGPKLLIQFQNNGVVDDSQLPKDRFSAERLKGVDSTLKIQPAKLEDSAVYLCASSRPQGENTEAFFGQGTRLTVV.

The chain couples TRBV3-1 (or the pseudogene TRBV3-2) to TRBJ2-1; 12 positions match TRBD2. With 4 bases clipped from V and 8 bases from J, the junction kept 9 bases outside the gene matches. CDR1 and CDR2 from the germline V gene are LGHDT and YNNKEL (reference sequence). The CDR3 contains 16 residues. CDR3 sequence (DNA): TGTGCCAGCAGCCGGTATCTAGCGGGAGGGGAGGATGAGCAGTTCTTC. It translates to CASSRYLAGGEDEQFF.

This clone showed up just once. The genes are TRBV29-1 and TRBJ2-4, with TRBD1 identical over 9 bases. CDR1 SQVTM and CDR2 ANQGSEA come from the germline V gene. With V trimmed by 6 bases and J by 7 bases, 7 bases remained unmatched. The CDR3 is 13 amino acids. CDR3 bases: TGCAGCGTCGAGGACAGGGGTGGGAACATTCAGTACTTC. This translates into CSVEDRGGNIQYF.

The V gene is TRBV20-1, the J gene TRBJ1-1; D unclear. Germline values: CDR1 DFQATT, CDR2 SNEGSKA (reference sequence). Trimming removed 3 bases from V and 10 bases from J, with 9 bases in between. There are 10 residues in the CDR3. This chain's CDR3 is CSARGSLAFF. The CDR3 DNA reads as TGCAGTGCTAGGGGGAGTTTAGCTTTCTTT.